Many counts were recorded for the clone carrying this T cell receptor beta chain. TCR alpha and beta CDR3 regions were amplified from RNA using iRepertoire nested multiplex PCR. TCRdb independently ran MiXCR on the multiplex PCR reads; one entry per CDR3 protein. The profile shows approximately 45,000 distinct CDR3 sequences, under 25% of them singletons. This sample is drawn from a study of glioma-infiltrating T cells. V shed 3 bases and J shed 0 bases, with 8 bases lying between them. Germline loops: CDR1 LNHDA, CDR2 SQIVND (reference sequence). The CDR3 has 14 residues. Input material: glioma tissue, nonneoplastic brain tissue, or PBMCs (not recorded which). This TCR came from a human donor with low-grade glioma or glioblastoma, undergoing nonglioma brain surgery, or in good health (not recorded which). The rearrangement joins TRBV19 to TRBJ1-1; D gene ambiguous. The DNA of the CDR3 is TGTGCCAGTAGTATGTGGACTGTGAACACTGAAGCTTTCTTT. Amino acids: CASSMWTVNTEAFF.